These T cell receptor beta chains were read from a single sample in a study of beta chain features in type 1 diabetes. Measured with immunoSEQ multiplex PCR; TCRdb has only the in-frame clones, and not every one. The sample contains 250,000 to 300,000 clones, roughly 24% of which appear only once. Sequencing input: naive CD4+ T cells from blood. Receptors originate from a woman aged 25 to 39 with type 1 diabetes. Both conserved end residues are part of each CDR3. Each record gives: V gene, D gene, CDR3 protein. A D gene is named only where the DNA matches it firmly.

v_call: TRBV19
d_call: NA
cdr3_aa: CASAVWFTDTQYF

v_call: TRBV7-9
d_call: NA
cdr3_aa: CASSATAFEQYF

v_call: TRBV30
d_call: NA
cdr3_aa: CAWSAGAGGETQYF

v_call: TRBV2
d_call: NA
cdr3_aa: CASRYRVGNTEAFF

v_call: TRBV7-9
d_call: TRBD2
cdr3_aa: CASSLLAGEDNEQFF

v_call: TRBV29-1
d_call: NA
cdr3_aa: CSVDGQGKETQYF

v_call: TRBV5-1
d_call: TRBD2
cdr3_aa: CASSFERESEQYF

v_call: TRBV4-1
d_call: NA
cdr3_aa: CASSQDLYRDTNQPQHF

v_call: TRBV11-2
d_call: TRBD2
cdr3_aa: CASSFAGADTQYF

v_call: TRBV30
d_call: TRBD1
cdr3_aa: CAWYDRGTYNEQFF

v_call: TRBV7-2
d_call: NA
cdr3_aa: CASSLSETQYF

v_call: TRBV30
d_call: NA
cdr3_aa: CAWRRGIRETQYF

v_call: TRBV7-9
d_call: NA
cdr3_aa: CASSLELDGYEQYF

v_call: TRBV18
d_call: NA
cdr3_aa: CASSPKWEKPEAFF

v_call: TRBV30
d_call: NA
cdr3_aa: CAWSARRVNEQYF

v_call: TRBV5-1
d_call: NA
cdr3_aa: CASRGSYEQYF

v_call: TRBV7-9
d_call: NA
cdr3_aa: CASSLKSVDTQYF

v_call: TRBV7-2
d_call: NA
cdr3_aa: CASSLALAVSYEQYF

v_call: TRBV2
d_call: NA
cdr3_aa: CASSEGTPSYNEQFF

v_call: TRBV11-2
d_call: NA
cdr3_aa: CASSLFRSAEVAQYF

v_call: TRBV21-1
d_call: NA
cdr3_aa: CASSKVGYGYTF

v_call: TRBV19
d_call: TRBD2
cdr3_aa: CASSTSLAGGTDTQYF

v_call: TRBV5-1
d_call: NA
cdr3_aa: CASSLGAALNTEAFF

v_call: TRBV28
d_call: NA
cdr3_aa: CASRRQLSQQHF

v_call: TRBV19
d_call: TRBD2
cdr3_aa: CASSSTSGTGELFF

v_call: TRBV18
d_call: NA
cdr3_aa: CASSPPGSDYGYTF

v_call: TRBV18
d_call: TRBD2
cdr3_aa: CASSPGTSGTSTDTQYF

v_call: TRBV18
d_call: TRBD1
cdr3_aa: CASSTGQMNEKLFF

v_call: TRBV11-1
d_call: TRBD2
cdr3_aa: CASSLEPSGNTGELFF

v_call: TRBV15
d_call: NA
cdr3_aa: CATSPSRLVSDTQYF

v_call: TRBV7-6
d_call: NA
cdr3_aa: CASSLAWSGNSYEQYF

v_call: TRBV5-4
d_call: NA
cdr3_aa: CASSRVNEQFF

v_call: TRBV29-1
d_call: NA
cdr3_aa: CSVEDGVRTAYGYTF

v_call: TRBV7-3
d_call: NA
cdr3_aa: CASGWGADTQYF

v_call: TRBV4-2
d_call: NA
cdr3_aa: CASSPQGLGEKLFF

v_call: TRBV4-2
d_call: TRBD1
cdr3_aa: CASSQGQGVETQYF

v_call: TRBV5-4
d_call: NA
cdr3_aa: CASSSGTVYNEQFF

v_call: TRBV7-9
d_call: TRBD2
cdr3_aa: CASSLASGLAYEQYF

v_call: TRBV30
d_call: NA
cdr3_aa: CAWVKVEGTEAFF

v_call: TRBV2
d_call: NA
cdr3_aa: CASSEFGQGSGYTF

v_call: TRBV9
d_call: TRBD2
cdr3_aa: CASSAETSGAYEQYF

v_call: TRBV28
d_call: TRBD1
cdr3_aa: CASSEPTGVSGNTIYF

v_call: TRBV15
d_call: TRBD2
cdr3_aa: CATSRGGTSGTSYNEQFF

v_call: TRBV5-4
d_call: TRBD1
cdr3_aa: CASRSQGIGAEAFF

v_call: TRBV29-1
d_call: TRBD1
cdr3_aa: CSVGQGWQETQYF

v_call: TRBV18
d_call: TRBD1
cdr3_aa: CASSPELLTGAGYTF

v_call: TRBV5-1
d_call: TRBD1
cdr3_aa: CASSGTGIADTQYF

v_call: TRBV5-1
d_call: TRBD1
cdr3_aa: CASSYGTGVGLALNEQFF

v_call: TRBV7-3
d_call: NA
cdr3_aa: CASSSTRDTQYF

v_call: TRBV7-3
d_call: NA
cdr3_aa: CASSPTTSSYNEQFF

v_call: TRBV27
d_call: TRBD1
cdr3_aa: CASSWGQGRSDEQFF

v_call: TRBV9
d_call: NA
cdr3_aa: CASSVELGSSYEQYF